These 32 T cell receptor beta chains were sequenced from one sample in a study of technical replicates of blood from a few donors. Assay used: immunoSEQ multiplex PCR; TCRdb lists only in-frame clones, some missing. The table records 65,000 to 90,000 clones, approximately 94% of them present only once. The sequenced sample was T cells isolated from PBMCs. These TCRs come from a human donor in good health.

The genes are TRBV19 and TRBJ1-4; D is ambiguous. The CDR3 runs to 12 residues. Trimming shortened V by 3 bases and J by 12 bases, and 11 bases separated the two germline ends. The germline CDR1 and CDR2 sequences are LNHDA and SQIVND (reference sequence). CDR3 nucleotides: TGTGCCAGTAGTATGAACCAAGCGGAACTGTTTTTT. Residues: CASSMNQAELFF.

In nucleotides, the CDR3 is TGTGCCAGCAGCTTCAGACAGATTAATGGCTACACCTTC. Protein sequence: CASSFRQINGYTF. This chain links TRBV7-8 with TRBJ1-2; weak D call: TRBD1 (5 bases). V shed 3 bases and J shed 6 bases, with 11 bases lying between them. The CDR3 contains 13 residues. CDR1 is SGHVS and CDR2 is FQNEAQ in the germline V gene.

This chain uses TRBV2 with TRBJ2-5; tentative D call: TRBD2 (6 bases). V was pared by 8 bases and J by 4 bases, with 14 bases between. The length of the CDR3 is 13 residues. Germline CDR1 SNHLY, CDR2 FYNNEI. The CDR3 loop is CASHEVRGETQYF. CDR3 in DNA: TGTGCCAGCCACGAAGTGCGGGGAGAGACCCAGTACTTC.

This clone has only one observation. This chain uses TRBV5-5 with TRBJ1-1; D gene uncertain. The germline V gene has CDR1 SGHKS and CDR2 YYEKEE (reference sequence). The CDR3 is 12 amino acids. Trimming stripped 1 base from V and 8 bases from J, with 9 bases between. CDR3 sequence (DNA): TGTGCCAGCAGCTTGAGATCGGTCGAAGCTTTCTTT. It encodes CASSLRSVEAFF. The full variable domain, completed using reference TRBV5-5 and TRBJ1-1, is DAGVTQSPTHLIKTRGQQVTLRCSPISGHKSVSWYQQVLGQGPQFIFQYYEKEERGRGNFPDRFSARQFPNYSSELNVNALLLGDSALYLCASSLRSVEAFFGQGTRLTVV.

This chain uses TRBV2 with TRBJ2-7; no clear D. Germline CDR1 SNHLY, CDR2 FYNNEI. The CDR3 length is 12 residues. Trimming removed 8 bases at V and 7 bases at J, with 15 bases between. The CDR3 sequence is CASDAAAQEQYF. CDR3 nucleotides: TGTGCCAGCGATGCCGCGGCCCAGGAGCAGTACTTC.

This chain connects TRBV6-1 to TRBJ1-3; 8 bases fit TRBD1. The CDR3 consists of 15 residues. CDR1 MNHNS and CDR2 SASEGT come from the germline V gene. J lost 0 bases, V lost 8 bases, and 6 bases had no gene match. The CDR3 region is CASDETGGSGNTIYF. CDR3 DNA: TGTGCCAGCGATGAAACAGGGGGCTCTGGAAACACCATATATTTT.

For the CDR3, the DNA is TGTGCCAGCAGCTTAGAGGGACTAGCCCCAGATACGCAGTATTTT. It yields the protein CASSLEGLAPDTQYF. The chain recombines TRBV7-2 with TRBJ2-3; 9 bases are a match to TRBD2. The CDR3 spans 15 residues. Per germline, CDR1 SGHTA and CDR2 FQGNSA. V was pared by 1 base and J by 4 bases, with 3 bases of the junction left unmatched.

CDR3 bases: TGTGCCAGCAGTTTAGTCTACGAAAGCAATCAGCCCCAGCATTTT. Protein sequence: CASSLVYESNQPQHF. The rearrangement joins TRBV27 to TRBJ1-5; D gene unclear. Germline loops: CDR1 MNHEY, CDR2 SMNVEV (reference sequence). V dropped 2 bases and J dropped 1 base, with 9 bases sitting between them. This CDR3 contains 15 residues.

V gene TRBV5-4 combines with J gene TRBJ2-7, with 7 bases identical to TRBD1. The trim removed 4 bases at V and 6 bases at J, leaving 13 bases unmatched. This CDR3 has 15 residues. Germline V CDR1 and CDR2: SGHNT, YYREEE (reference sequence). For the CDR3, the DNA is TGTGCCAGCAGCCGAATGACAGGGACCTCCCCCGAGCAGTACTTC. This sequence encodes CASSRMTGTSPEQYF.

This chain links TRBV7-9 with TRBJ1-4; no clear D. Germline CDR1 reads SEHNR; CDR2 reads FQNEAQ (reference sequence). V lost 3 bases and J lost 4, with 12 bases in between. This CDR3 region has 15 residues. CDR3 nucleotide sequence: TGTGCCAGCAGCTTGGAAGGAGATTTTAATGAAAAACTGTTTTTT. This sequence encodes CASSLEGDFNEKLFF.

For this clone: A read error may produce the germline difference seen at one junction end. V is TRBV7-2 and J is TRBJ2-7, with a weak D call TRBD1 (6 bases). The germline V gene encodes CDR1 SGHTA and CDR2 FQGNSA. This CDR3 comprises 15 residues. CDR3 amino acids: CASRLGAGDQYEQYF. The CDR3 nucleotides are TGTGCCAGCAGGTTAGGGGCAGGGGATCAATACGAGCAGTACTTC.

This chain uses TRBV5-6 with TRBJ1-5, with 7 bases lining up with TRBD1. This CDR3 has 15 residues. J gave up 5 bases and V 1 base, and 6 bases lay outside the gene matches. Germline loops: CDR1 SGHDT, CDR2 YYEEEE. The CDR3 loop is CASSLSTGRYQPQHF. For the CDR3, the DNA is TGTGCCAGCAGCTTGTCGACAGGGCGATATCAGCCCCAGCATTTT.

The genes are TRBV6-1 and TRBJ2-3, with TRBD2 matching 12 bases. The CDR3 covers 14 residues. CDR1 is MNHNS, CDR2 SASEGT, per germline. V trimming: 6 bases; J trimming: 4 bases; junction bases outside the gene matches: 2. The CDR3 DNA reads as TGTGCCAGCAGACTAGCGGGAGGTTCAGATACGCAGTATTTT. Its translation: CASRLAGGSDTQYF.

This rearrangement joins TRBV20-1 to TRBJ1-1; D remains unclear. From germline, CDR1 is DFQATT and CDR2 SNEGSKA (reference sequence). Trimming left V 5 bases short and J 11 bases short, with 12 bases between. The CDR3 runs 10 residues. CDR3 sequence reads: CSAVQPPAFF. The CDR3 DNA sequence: TGCAGTGCTGTACAGCCTCCGGCTTTCTTT.

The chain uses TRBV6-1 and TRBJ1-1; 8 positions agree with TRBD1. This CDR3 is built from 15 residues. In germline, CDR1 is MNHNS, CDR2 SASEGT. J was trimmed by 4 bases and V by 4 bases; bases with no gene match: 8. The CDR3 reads CASSASRTGTTEAFF. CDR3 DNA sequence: TGTGCCAGCAGTGCATCCAGGACAGGGACCACTGAAGCTTTCTTT.

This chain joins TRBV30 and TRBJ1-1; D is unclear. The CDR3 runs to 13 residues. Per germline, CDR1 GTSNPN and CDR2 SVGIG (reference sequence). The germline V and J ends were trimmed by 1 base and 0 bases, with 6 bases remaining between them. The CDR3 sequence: CAWSATVNTEAFF. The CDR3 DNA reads TGTGCCTGGAGTGCTACAGTGAACACTGAAGCTTTCTTT.

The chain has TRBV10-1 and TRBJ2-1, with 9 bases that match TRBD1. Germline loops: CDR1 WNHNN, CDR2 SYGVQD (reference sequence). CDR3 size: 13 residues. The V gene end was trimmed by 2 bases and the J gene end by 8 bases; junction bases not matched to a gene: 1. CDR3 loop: CASSEDRGYEQFF. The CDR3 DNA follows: TGCGCCAGCAGTGAGGACAGGGGGTATGAGCAGTTCTTC.

CDR3 bases: TGTGCCAGCAGTTTCCTGGCAGGGAATTTGGAGCCCCAGCATTTT. Protein product: CASSFLAGNLEPQHF. This chain joins TRBV27 and TRBJ1-5; D is possibly TRBD1 (5 bases). Germline assignment: CDR1 MNHEY and CDR2 SMNVEV (reference sequence). The CDR3 length is 15 residues. V lost 3 bases, J lost 8 bases, and 17 bases lay in between.

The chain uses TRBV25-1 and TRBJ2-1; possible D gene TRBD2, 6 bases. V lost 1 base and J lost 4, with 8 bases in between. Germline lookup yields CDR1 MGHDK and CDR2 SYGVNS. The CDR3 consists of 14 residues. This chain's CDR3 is CASSELGGYNEQFF. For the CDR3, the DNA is TGTGCCAGCAGTGAATTGGGGGGTTACAATGAGCAGTTCTTC.

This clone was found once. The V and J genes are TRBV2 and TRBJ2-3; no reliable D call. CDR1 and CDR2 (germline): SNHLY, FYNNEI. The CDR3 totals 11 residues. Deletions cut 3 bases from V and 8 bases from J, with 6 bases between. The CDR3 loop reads CASSDYGTQYF. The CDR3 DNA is TGTGCCAGCAGTGACTACGGTACGCAGTATTTT.

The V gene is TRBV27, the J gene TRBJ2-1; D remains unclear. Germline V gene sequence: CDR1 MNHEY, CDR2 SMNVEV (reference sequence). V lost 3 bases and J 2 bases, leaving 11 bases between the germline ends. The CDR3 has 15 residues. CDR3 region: CASSLQRRTYNEQFF. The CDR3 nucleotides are TGTGCCAGCAGTTTGCAACGGAGAACCTACAATGAGCAGTTCTTC.

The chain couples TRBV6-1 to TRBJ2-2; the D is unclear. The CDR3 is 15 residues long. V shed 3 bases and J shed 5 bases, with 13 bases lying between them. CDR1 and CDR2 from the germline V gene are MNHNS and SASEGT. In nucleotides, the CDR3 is TGTGCCAGCAGTGACTCGAGGTCACGGACCGGGGAGCTGTTTTTT. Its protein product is CASSDSRSRTGELFF.

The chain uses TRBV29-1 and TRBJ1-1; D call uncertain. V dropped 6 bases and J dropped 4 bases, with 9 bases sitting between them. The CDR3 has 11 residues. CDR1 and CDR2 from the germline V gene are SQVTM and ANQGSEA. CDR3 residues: CSVLEVTEAFF. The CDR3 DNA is TGCAGCGTGTTGGAGGTCACTGAAGCTTTCTTT.

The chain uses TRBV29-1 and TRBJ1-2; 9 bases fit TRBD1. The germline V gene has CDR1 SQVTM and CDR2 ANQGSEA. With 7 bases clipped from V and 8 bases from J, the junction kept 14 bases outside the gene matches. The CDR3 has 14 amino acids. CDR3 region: CSGGEQGASGGYTF. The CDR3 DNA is TGCAGCGGGGGAGAACAGGGGGCGAGTGGCGGCTACACCTTC.

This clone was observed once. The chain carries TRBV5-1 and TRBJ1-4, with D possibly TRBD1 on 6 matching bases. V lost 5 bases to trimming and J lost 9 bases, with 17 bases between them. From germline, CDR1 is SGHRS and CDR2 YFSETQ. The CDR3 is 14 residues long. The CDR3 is CASRGGGELKKLFF. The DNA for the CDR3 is TGCGCCAGCAGAGGGGGAGGGGAACTTAAAAAACTGTTTTTT.

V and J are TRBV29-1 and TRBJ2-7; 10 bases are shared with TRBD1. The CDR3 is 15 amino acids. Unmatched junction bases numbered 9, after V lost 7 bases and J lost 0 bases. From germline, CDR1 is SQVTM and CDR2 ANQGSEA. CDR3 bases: TGCAGCGCCTGGACAGGGGGTGCTTACTCCTACGAGCAGTACTTC. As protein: CSAWTGGAYSYEQYF.

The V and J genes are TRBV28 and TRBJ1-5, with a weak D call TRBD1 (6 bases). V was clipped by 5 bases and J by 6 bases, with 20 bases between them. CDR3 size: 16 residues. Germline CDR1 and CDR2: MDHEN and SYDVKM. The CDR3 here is CASSKATEGGGQPQHF. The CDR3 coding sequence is TGTGCCAGCAGTAAGGCTACCGAAGGGGGGGGTCAGCCCCAGCATTTT.

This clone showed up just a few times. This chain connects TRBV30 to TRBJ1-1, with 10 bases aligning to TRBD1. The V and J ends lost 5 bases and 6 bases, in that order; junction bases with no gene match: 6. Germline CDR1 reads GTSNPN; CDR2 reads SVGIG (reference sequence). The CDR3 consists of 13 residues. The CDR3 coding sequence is TGTGCCTGGGATTTAGGGACAGGGGCTGAAGCTTTCTTT. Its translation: CAWDLGTGAEAFF.

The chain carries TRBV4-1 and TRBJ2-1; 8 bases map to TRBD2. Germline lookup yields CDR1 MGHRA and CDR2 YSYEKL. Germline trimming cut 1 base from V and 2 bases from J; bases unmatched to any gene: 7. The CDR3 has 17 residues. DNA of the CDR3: TGCGCCAGCAGCCAAGTCGTCGAGCGGGAGACCTACAATGAGCAGTTCTTC. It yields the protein CASSQVVERETYNEQFF.

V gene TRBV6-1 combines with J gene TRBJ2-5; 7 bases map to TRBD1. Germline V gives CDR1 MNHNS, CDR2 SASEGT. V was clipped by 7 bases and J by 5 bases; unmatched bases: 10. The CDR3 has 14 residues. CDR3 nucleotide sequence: TGTGCCAGCATACGTGAGGGGGCTCGGGAGACCCAGTACTTC. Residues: CASIREGARETQYF.

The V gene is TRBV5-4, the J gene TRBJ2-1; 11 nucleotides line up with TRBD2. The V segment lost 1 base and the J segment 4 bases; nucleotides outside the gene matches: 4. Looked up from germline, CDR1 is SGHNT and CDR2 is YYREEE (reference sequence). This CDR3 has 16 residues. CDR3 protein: CASSLLAGGMYNEQFF. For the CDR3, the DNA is TGTGCCAGCAGCTTGCTAGCGGGAGGAATGTACAATGAGCAGTTCTTC. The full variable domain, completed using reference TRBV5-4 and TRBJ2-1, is ETGVTQSPTHLIKTRGQQVTLRCSSQSGHNTVSWYQQALGQGPQFIFQYYREEENGRGNFPPRFSGLQFPNYSSELNVNALELDDSALYLCASSLLAGGMYNEQFFGPGTRLTVL.

In DNA form, the CDR3 reads TGCAGCGTTGTGTCTAGCGGGGGCCACCAAGAGACCCAGTACTTC. Translation gives CSVVSSGGHQETQYF. This chain joins TRBV29-1 and TRBJ2-5, with 10 bases that match TRBD2. The CDR3 sequence is 15 residues long. V lost 4 bases and J lost 0; bases outside the gene matches: 5. Germline loops: CDR1 SQVTM, CDR2 ANQGSEA. Full variable domain (outside the CDR3, taken from reference TRBV29-1 and TRBJ2-5): SAVISQKPSRDICQRGTSLTIQCQVDSQVTMMFWYRQQPGQSLTLIATANQGSEATYESGFVIDKFPISRPNLTFSTLTVSNMSPEDSSIYLCSVVSSGGHQETQYFGPGTRLLVL.